This T cell receptor beta chain emerged from a study of metastatic and nonmetastatic thyroid tumors. Study at large: Samples came from malignant and benign thyroid patients, and repertoires were compared across blood and tumor or nodule tissue.

Per the original data handling: Between-group CDR3 differences, defined by clinicopathological status, yielded a distant-metastasis classifier for papillary thyroid cancer. Via MiXCR, TCRdb re-called the PCR reads. TCRdb assigned the V and J calls; the authors' analysis was not used. The table lists fewer than 100,000 clones, about 15% of them singletons. This clone was detected many times. Its cognate antigen is unknown. No patient had received any treatment before thyroid surgery. General observations from the study: Benign nodules reportedly had significantly lower TCR beta diversity than malignant thyroid tumors in blood and tumor.

CDR1 is MDHEN and CDR2 is SYDVKM in the germline V gene. The CDR3 consists of 15 residues. V lost 6 bases, J lost 7 bases, and 21 bases lay in between. The origin of this receptor is a female donor with papillary thyroid cancer or a benign thyroid nodule (not recorded which). Some clones in this sample may be carry-over from other donors' samples. This chain uses TRBV28 with TRBJ1-2; D possibly corresponds to TRBD1 (5 bases). Sequenced sample: blood. CDR3 in DNA: TGTGCCAGCAGCCCGCTAATGATGGGGGGTGGTGGCTACACCTTC. Its translation: CASSPLMMGGGGYTF.